This T cell receptor beta chain emerged from a study of cytomegalovirus exposure and HLA in healthy donors. Study-wide context: Earlier findings included over 90 million unique TCR beta sequences obtained from 150 million to 200 million T cells.

Samples came from healthy bone marrow donors. The CDR3 spans 17 residues. Germline V gives CDR1 SGHTA, CDR2 FQGNSA. Trimming at V came to 2 bases and at J to 4 bases, leaving 6 bases not matched to a gene. The study ran its PCR with 60 Vbeta and 13 Jbeta primers. The table came from immunoSEQ multiplex PCR; TCRdb's copy has only in-frame clones and leaves some out. Of 100,000 to 150,000 clones listed, around three quarters are singletons. Sequencing was performed on PBMCs. This clonotype was sampled from a woman in her sixties in good health and CMV-seropositive. The V gene is TRBV7-2, the J gene TRBJ2-6; TRBD2 matches at 9 bases. CDR3 in DNA: TGTGCCAGCAGCTTATCTAGCGGGAACCCCGGGGCCAACGTCCTGACTTTC. Amino acid sequence: CASSLSSGNPGANVLTF.